This T cell receptor beta chain originates from a study of T-cell memory formation after mild COVID-19. Study-level background: There were largely donor-specific TCR clusters.

Germline lookup yields CDR1 DFQATT and CDR2 SNEGSKA (reference sequence). The ends lost 5 bases at V and 9 bases at J; junction bases unmatched: 21. The CDR3 totals 16 residues. TCRdb reanalysed the 5' RACE reads using MiXCR and keeps one entry per CDR3 protein. The sample has 110,000 to 150,000 distinct CDR3 sequences, about 25% seen once. Sequenced sample: PBMCs or a T cell subset sorted from them (not recorded which). The receptor's source is an adult woman who had mild COVID-19 (a few samples of this study predate the infection). Cell type and time point are not known. This chain links TRBV20-1 with TRBJ1-1; 7 positions match TRBD1. As DNA, the CDR3 is TGCAGTGCTCCCATCAGGGGGGCGCCCTCTTTCGCCCAAGCTTTCTTT. This codes for CSAPIRGAPSFAQAFF.